Detailed here is one T cell receptor (beta chain). There are a few counts of this clone. What antigen it recognizes has not been identified. One junction end does not reproduce the germline sequence, and a read error may be involved. The data originate from a study of cytomegalovirus exposure and HLA in healthy donors (dated by TCRdb to 2015 to 2018). For the wider study: An earlier analysis of some 600 of the donors reported 250 to 350 Gb of sequence data and around 120 million unique TCR beta sequences obtained from about 170 million T cells. An early release covering 500 to 750 HLA-typed donors comprised about 310 gigabases of sequencing data and around 80 million unique TCR sequences. Of the roughly 400 genotyped donors, over 65% fell in the genetic ancestry cluster associated with self-reported Caucasian donors. The study aimed to test whether signatures of past pathogen exposure could be identified by cataloging public T cell receptors. The T cell repertoires of about 700 subjects were profiled by immunosequencing and related to cytomegalovirus serostatus. Besides the first cohort of more than 650 subjects, a separate validation cohort made up of over a hundred different subjects was used. To predict cytomegalovirus infection status, the study brought together high-throughput TCR immunosequencing, statistical association of individual TCRs with disease status, and machine learning. A later analysis re-analyzed previously published TCR beta repertoires from approximately 670 donors and added high-resolution HLA genotyping to study TCR occurrence patterns. The later analysis used no new phenotypic data to find candidate immune exposures, relying instead on TCR beta sequences and their occurrence across donors. An earlier analysis of 587 of the donors used high-throughput TCR beta sequencing to judge whether each TCR beta V gene segment behaved as functional or pseudogenic. Alongside the repertoire data, information on donor age, sex, ethnicity and CMV serostatus was compiled. Genome-wide SNP genotypes for about 55% of the 666 donors were used in a later genetic analysis, which treated that subset as a discovery cohort. Every repertoire in the discovery cohort had been generated on one and the same sequencing platform. HLA typing included class I and class II loci at four-digit resolution. Typing coverage differed by locus: A, B, C, DRB1 and DQB1 were typed in roughly 620-640 donors, DQA1 in roughly 510, DPA1 in 600 to 610, and DPB1 in 472. A handful of DR-DQ haplotypes were treated as single units for association and clustering because of strong linkage in the cohort. On average, about 200,000 unique TCR beta nucleotide sequences were sequenced per donor among about 400 genotyped donors of the cohort, with approximately 18% of those sequences being non-productive.

What the study reported, not specific to this receptor: Because counts were too low, roughly 17 rarely observed V segments, including chromosome 9 orphons, were left out of the earlier analysis of a few hundred of the donors. According to a later analysis, TCR association rates differed among HLA loci, with DRB1 alleles showing the most associated TCRs and HLA-C alleles showing the fewest. Because HLA typing was unavailable for some donors at each locus, only the typed subset was used in association tests. Some IMGT-functional V segments, including TRBV6-2 and TRBV6-3, could not be told apart with the 87-base-pair reads, so those segments were excluded. CMV serostatus was the only immune exposure information available for the cohort. An association between a missense DCLRE1C variant and V-gene and J-gene trimming of TCR beta chains was found in a later genetic analysis and replicated in an independent cohort. At a false discovery rate of 0.05, a later analysis linked 15,000 to 20,000 TCR beta sequences to specific HLA alleles. Correlated functional status among segregating V segments might be attributable to linkage disequilibrium, but an unknown experimental factor could not be ruled out. The cohort was sequenced for TCR beta chains only, and without alpha or paired-chain data the features that could be detected were limited. When HLA alleles, especially DR and DQ, strongly co-occurred, attributing TCR associations to individual alleles was difficult. Broadly in line with IMGT annotations, most TCR beta V segments showed up in productive rearrangements about 87% or about 30% of the time in an earlier analysis of several hundred of the donors. A further reported finding was that TCR beta sequences accurately predicted the HLA-A and HLA-B alleles for most subjects in the first cohort. Sequencing depth was assumed to be roughly uniform across donors in the presence/absence analyses, though that assumption may not hold. The classifier was reported to diagnose cytomegalovirus status with high specificity and sensitivity in both the original cohort and the validation cohort. According to a later genetic analysis, donors in an Asian-associated ancestry cluster had fewer N-insertions in productive TCRs than the approximately 690-donor mean. Three of the identified cytomegalovirus-associated TCR beta chains were confirmed in vitro to be specific for cytomegalovirus antigens. According to a later analysis, most CMV-associated TCR beta chains appeared to be HLA-restricted, and the HLA associations seemed to be driven largely by CMV exposure. In a later analysis, several top co-occurrence clusters were reported to appear linked to parvovirus B19, influenza, CMV and Epstein-Barr virus. Compared with equally common non-associated chains, HLA-associated TCR beta chains in a later analysis were more clonally expanded and had lower generation probabilities. Most TCR sequences were seen in very few donors, while some public TCRs were found in many individuals. The authors suggested that the approach could potentially be extended to other disease states and immunological phenotypes. A cluster of highly shared sequence variants was judged likely to be a technical artifact of the sequencing pipeline. The study listed 150 to 200 TCR beta chains as associated with cytomegalovirus.

In total, more than 500 healthy bone marrow donors made up the cohort. All cohort members were sampled while nominally healthy, although unrecorded immune exposures were likely present. The donor tested CMV seronegative and was one of the 352 seronegative cohort members. Every donor gave a peripheral blood sample, and the peripheral blood mononuclear cells from that sample were used for TCR beta sequencing. The Qiagen DNeasy Blood Extraction Kit was used to extract genomic DNA from the blood cell samples. The CDR3 runs 13 residues from the cysteine to the phenylalanine. The sequence is cut down to CDR3 DNA, 39 bases in frame from base 1. Sequences MNHNS (CDR1) and SASEGT (CDR2) are obtained from the germline V gene. Preparation of the library involved the immunoSEQ multiplex PCR assay. For the multiplex PCR, a mixture combining 60 forward primers for TCR Vbeta segments and 13 reverse primers for TCR Jbeta segments was used. The CDR3 region of rearranged TCR beta genes was amplified from genomic DNA with a multiplex PCR assay. On the Illumina HiSeq System, the amplified TCR beta libraries were sequenced as 87-base-pair reads. In the source study's methods: In a later analysis, roughly 80 million unique TCR beta chains were counted across the roughly 700 repertoires, and roughly 11 million of these chains were shared by at least two donors. Raw reads were error-corrected and collapsed into unique sequences with a nearest-neighbor algorithm that merged closely related sequences to remove PCR and sequencing errors. Alignment of CDR3 sequences to IMGT reference sequences was used to assign V, D and J gene segments. For a sequence to be retained, a match of at least six nucleotides was required to both a V gene segment and a J gene segment. A rearrangement counted as productive if the CDR3 had no stop codons and remained in frame with V and J, and every other rearrangement counted as non-productive. Following IMGT convention, CDR3 was defined as the stretch from the second conserved V-encoded cysteine to the conserved J-encoded phenylalanine. The earlier analysis of about 610 of the donors excluded sequences that lacked an unambiguous match to a single V gene segment. An earlier analysis of approximately 590 of the donors called V segments functional above 56.7% productive rearrangements and segregating when the between-donor standard deviation exceeded 5%. A statistical classification framework was built to diagnose cytomegalovirus status from the catalog of TCR beta chain sequences. A later analysis assigned V and J genes by comparing TCR nucleotide sequences with IMGT/GENE-DB human TR gene sequences. Using the TCRdist pipeline, a later analysis assigned CDR3 sequences along with most-parsimonious VDJ recombination scenarios. In a later analysis, each TCR beta chain was defined by its CDR3 amino acid sequence together with its V-gene family, and reads without a unique V-gene family were excluded. A later analysis removed 550 to 700 highly shared, low-generation-probability nucleotide sequences to deal with suspected cross-contamination and a sequencing artifact. For each public chain, a later analysis derived a clonal expansion index from normalized ranks of inferred template counts within each repertoire. In a later analysis, generation probabilities were computed using a VDJ recombination model fitted to out-of-frame rearrangements, and the results were checked against IGoR. In a later analysis, hypergeometric tests were used to score TCR-TCR, TCR-HLA and TCR-CMV co-occurrence, with a repertoire-size bias correction applied to TCR pairs. A later analysis estimated false discovery rates by permuting HLA or CMV assignments 20 times. A later analysis grouped co-occurring TCRs with DBSCAN, adding TCRdist sequence similarity when clustering within HLA-allele-positive subsets. Repertoires with fewer than 30,000 or more than 120,000 public chains were left out of co-occurrence clustering, as were roughly five repertoires with anomalous nucleotide sharing. TCRdb holds this immuneACCESS table with in-frame rearrangements only. Some clones are missing; in checked studies, unresolved V genes explain under half, and the rest has no known cause. V, J and clone size are those of that table, while D and trimming were read from the DNA. The sample records 150,000 to 250,000 clones, around three quarters of which are singletons. The top ten hold under 2% of the sample.

The chain uses TRBV6-1 and TRBJ2-7, with no confident D gene call. The sequence was obtained from a man aged 25 to 45 in good health and CMV-seronegative. Sequenced: PBMCs. The encoded CDR3 is CASREVFAYEQYF. The nucleotide sequence reads TGTGCCAGCAGGGAAGTATTCGCCTACGAGCAGTACTTC.